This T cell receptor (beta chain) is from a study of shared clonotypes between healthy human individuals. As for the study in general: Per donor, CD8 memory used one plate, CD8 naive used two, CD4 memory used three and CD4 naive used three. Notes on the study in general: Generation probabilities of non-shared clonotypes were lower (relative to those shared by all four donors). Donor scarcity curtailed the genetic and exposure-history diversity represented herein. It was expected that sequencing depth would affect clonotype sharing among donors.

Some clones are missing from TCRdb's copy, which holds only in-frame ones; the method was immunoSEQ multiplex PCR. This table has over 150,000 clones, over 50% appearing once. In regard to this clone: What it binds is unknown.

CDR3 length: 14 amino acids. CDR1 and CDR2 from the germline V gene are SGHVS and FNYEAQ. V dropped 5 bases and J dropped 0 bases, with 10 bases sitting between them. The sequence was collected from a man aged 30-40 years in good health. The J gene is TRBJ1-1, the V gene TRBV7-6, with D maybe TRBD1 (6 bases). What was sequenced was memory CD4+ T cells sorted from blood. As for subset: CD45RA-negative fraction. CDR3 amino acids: CASSSTGLNTEAFF. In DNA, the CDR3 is TGTGCCAGCAGCAGTACAGGGCTGAACACTGAAGCTTTCTTT.